These T cell receptor beta chains were read from a single sample in a study of blood T cells in healthy people across ages. TCRdb re-analysed the 5' RACE reads in MiXCR, keeping a single row per CDR3 protein. The sample carries 550,000 to 650,000 distinct CDR3 sequences, around 31% recorded once. Sequenced material: blood. The receptors stem from a woman of 80 years or more in good health. CDR3s include the opening cysteine and the closing phenylalanine or tryptophan. The D gene is left open where the match is weak. Some rows mark clone size as missing; the rest say once, few, many or name a class of expanded clone.

TRBV19	TRBJ1-5	NA	NA	CASSQGPNQPQHF	TGTGCCAGTAGTCAGGGGCCCAATCAGCCCCAGCATTTT
TRBV12-3/TRBV12-4	TRBJ2-3	NA	NA	CASSLGPGVAADAEYF	TGTGCCAGCAGTTTGGGCCCGGGCGTGGCGGCAGATGCGGAGTATTTT
TRBV7-2	TRBJ1-1	many	NA	CASSLAGYTEAFF	TGTGCCAGCAGCTTAGCAGGCTACACTGAAGCTTTCTTT
TRBV6-2/TRBV6-3	TRBJ1-1	NA	NA	CASIPNWGFWTEAFF	TGTGCCAGCATCCCAAACTGGGGGTTTTGGACTGAAGCTTTCTTT
TRBV4-3	TRBJ1-4	few	NA	CASSQDRKINEKLFF	TGCGCCAGCAGCCAAGATAGGAAGATTAATGAAAAACTGTTTTTT
TRBV3-1	TRBJ2-7	many	NA	CASSQVAGTRGEQYF	TGTGCCAGCAGCCAAGTCGCGGGGACGAGGGGGGAGCAGTACTTC
TRBV4-2	TRBJ2-7	many	NA	CASSQQASAYEQYF	TGTGCCAGCAGCCAACAGGCTAGTGCGTACGAGCAGTACTTC
TRBV12-3/TRBV12-4	TRBJ1-2	NA	NA	CASSERGRKFGYTF	TGTGCCAGCAGTGAGCGGGGCCGCAAGTTTGGCTACACCTTC
TRBV3-1	TRBJ1-2	NA	NA	CASSQEGTVHYGYTF	TGTGCCAGCAGCCAAGAAGGGACGGTGCACTATGGCTACACCTTC
TRBV5-5	TRBJ2-2	few	TRBD2	CASSLMAGGNTGELFF	TGTGCCAGCAGCTTGATGGCGGGGGGGAACACCGGGGAGCTGTTTTTT
TRBV5-1	TRBJ2-1	NA	NA	CASRLQASSYNEQVF	TGCGCCAGCCGCCTACAGGCGAGCTCCTACAATGAGCAGGTCTTC
TRBV29-1	TRBJ2-6	many	NA	CSVERAETSRLSGANVLTF	TGCAGCGTTGAAAGGGCCGAGACTTCTCGACTCTCTGGGGCCAACGTCCTGACTTTC
TRBV10-3	TRBJ2-7	many	TRBD2	CAISESIRASGVYEQYF	TGTGCCATCAGTGAGTCGATCAGGGCTAGCGGGGTATACGAGCAGTACTTC
TRBV12-3/TRBV12-4	TRBJ1-1	NA	NA	CVSSLRGVTEAFF	TGTGTCAGCAGTTTACGGGGTGTCACTGAAGCTTTCTTT
TRBV20-1	TRBJ2-5	many	NA	CSARGDNRETQYF	TGCAGTGCTAGAGGGGATAACAGGGAGACCCAGTACTTC
TRBV9	TRBJ1-1	NA	NA	CASRRGGDWNTEAFF	TGTGCCAGCAGACGAGGCGGGGATTGGAACACTGAAGCTTTCTTT
TRBV4-2	TRBJ1-2	many	TRBD1	CASSQDRDRTNYGYTF	TGTGCCAGCAGCCAAGATAGGGACAGGACTAACTATGGCTACACCTTC
TRBV20-1	TRBJ2-7	many	NA	CSARLAASSYEQYF	TGCAGTGCTAGATTGGCGGCTAGCTCCTACGAGCAGTACTTC
TRBV6-2/TRBV6-3	TRBJ1-1	NA	NA	CASRYSRGGGEAFF	TGTGCCAGCAGGTACTCTCGGGGAGGGGGTGAAGCTTTCTTT
TRBV9	TRBJ2-7	many	NA	CASSVEGGKTYEQYF	TGTGCCAGCAGCGTAGAGGGGGGGAAGACCTACGAGCAGTACTTC
TRBV7-6	TRBJ2-3	NA	TRBD2	CASSSKPQLAGVADTQYF	TGTGCCAGCAGCTCTAAGCCCCAACTAGCGGGAGTGGCAGATACGCAGTATTTT
TRBV27	TRBJ1-2	NA	NA	CASSLWGGDGYTF	TGTGCCAGCAGTTTATGGGGAGGGGATGGCTACACCTTC
TRBV20-1	TRBJ2-1	NA	NA	CSARGVTYNEQFF	TGCAGTGCTAGGGGGGTTACGTACAATGAGCAGTTCTTC
TRBV2	TRBJ1-5	NA	NA	CASSDWSNQPQHF	TGTGCCAGCAGTGATTGGAGCAATCAGCCCCAGCATTTT
TRBV5-1	TRBJ2-6	many	TRBD1	CASNRGASGANVLTF	TGCGCCAGCAACAGGGGCGCCTCTGGGGCCAACGTCCTGACTTTC
TRBV7-9	TRBJ2-7	many	NA	CASSLAQGALSREQYF	TGTGCCAGCAGCTTAGCGCAAGGCGCCCTTAGTCGGGAGCAGTACTTC
TRBV6-1	TRBJ2-7	few	TRBD2	CASSGWIAGGSYNEQYF	TGTGCCAGCAGTGGCTGGATAGCGGGGGGGTCCTACAATGAGCAGTACTTC
TRBV6-2/TRBV6-3	TRBJ1-5	many	NA	CASSPRWEFSNQPQHF	TGTGCCAGCAGCCCCCGTTGGGAGTTTAGCAATCAGCCCCAGCATTTT
TRBV7-6	TRBJ2-1	once	NA	CASSYDIAGGGLNEQFF	TGTGCCAGCAGCTACGATATTGCTGGGGGGGGGCTGAATGAGCAGTTCTTC
TRBV12-3/TRBV12-4	TRBJ2-5	NA	TRBD2	CASSPKAGVYNEQYF	TGTGCCAGCAGCCCCAAAGCGGGGGTATACAATGAGCAGTACTTC
TRBV6-2/TRBV6-3	TRBJ1-4	NA	NA	CASSYSAGKLFF	TGTGCCAGCAGTTACTCTGCGGGAAAACTGTTTTTT
TRBV6-1	TRBJ1-5	NA	NA	CASSDRGGGQPQHF	TGTGCCAGCAGTGATAGGGGAGGGGGTCAGCCCCAGCATTTT